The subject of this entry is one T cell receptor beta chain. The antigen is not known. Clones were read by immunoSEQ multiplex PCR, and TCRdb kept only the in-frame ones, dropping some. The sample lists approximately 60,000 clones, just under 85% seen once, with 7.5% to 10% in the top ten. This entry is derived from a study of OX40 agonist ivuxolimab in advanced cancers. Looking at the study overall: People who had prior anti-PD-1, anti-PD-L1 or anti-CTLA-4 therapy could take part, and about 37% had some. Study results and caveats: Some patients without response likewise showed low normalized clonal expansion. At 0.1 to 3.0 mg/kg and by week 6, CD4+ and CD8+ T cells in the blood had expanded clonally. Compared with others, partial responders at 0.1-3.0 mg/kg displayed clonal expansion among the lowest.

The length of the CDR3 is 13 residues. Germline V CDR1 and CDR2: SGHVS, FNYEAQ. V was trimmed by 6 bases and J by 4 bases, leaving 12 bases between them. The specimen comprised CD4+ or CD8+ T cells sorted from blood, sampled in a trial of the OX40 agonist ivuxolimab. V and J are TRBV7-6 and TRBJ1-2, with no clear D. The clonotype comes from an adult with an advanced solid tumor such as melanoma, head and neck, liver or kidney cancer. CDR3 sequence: CASSRGRAYGYTF. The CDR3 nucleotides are TGTGCCAGCAGTAGAGGACGGGCCTATGGCTACACCTTC.